These 24 T cell receptor beta chains were all obtained from the same sample, sequenced in a study of post-analysis software for immune sequencing data. Findings of the study overall: Controls had lower frequencies than patients of about five TRBV segments, which included TRBV5-6, TRBV5-1 and TRBV20-1.

No antigens are known for them. cDNA libraries of TCR beta carried unique molecular identifiers. MiXCR, applied by TCRdb to the PCR reads, yields one record per CDR3 protein. This table holds around 500,000 distinct CDR3 sequences, roughly 34% found once. The sequenced sample consisted of blood. The source is a girl aged 2-17 years with multiple sclerosis.

The chain is built from TRBV6-1 and TRBJ2-3; TRBD2 matches at 8 bases. The CDR3 has 16 residues. V shed 5 bases and J 0 bases; nucleotides not matched to a gene: 7. Germline V CDR1 and CDR2: MNHNS, SASEGT. The CDR3 here is CASSRIAGISTDTQYF. In DNA, the CDR3 is TGTGCCAGCAGTAGAATAGCGGGGATTAGCACAGATACGCAGTATTTT.

This rearrangement joins TRBV7-3 to TRBJ2-3; a weak D match, TRBD2 (5 bases). Per the germline V gene, CDR1 is SGHTA and CDR2 is FQGTGA. The ends were cut back, 8 bases at V and 11 bases at J, with 14 bases in the middle. The CDR3 sequence is 11 residues long. CDR3 sequence: CASGFGDEQYF. The DNA of the CDR3 is TGTGCCAGCGGGTTCGGGGATGAGCAGTATTTT.

In DNA form, the CDR3 reads TGTGCCAGCAGTGAGGGGGGGCTCCCTCTACGGGAGCAGTACTTC. Its translation: CASSEGGLPLREQYF. This chain joins TRBV6-1 and TRBJ2-7, with a possible D match to TRBD2 (7 bases). V lost 3 bases and J 7 bases, leaving 19 bases between the germline ends. Per the germline V gene, CDR1 is MNHNS and CDR2 is SASEGT. The CDR3 spans 15 residues.

This clonotype has just a few counts. This sequence joins TRBV5-1 and TRBJ2-2; maybe TRBD1 (5 bases). This CDR3 comprises 16 residues. Deletions cut 3 bases from V and 3 bases from J, with 15 bases between. Per the germline V gene, CDR1 is SGHRS and CDR2 is YFSETQ. CDR3 residues: CASSWGPTADTGELFF. In DNA, the CDR3 is TGCGCCAGCAGCTGGGGCCCGACTGCTGACACCGGGGAGCTGTTTTTT.

The chain couples TRBV10-1 to TRBJ2-2, with D possibly matching TRBD2 (5 bases). V lost 6 bases and J lost 1, with 9 bases in between. CDR3 size: 14 residues. Germline-derived CDR1 and CDR2 are WNHNN and SYGVQD (reference sequence). The CDR3 protein is CASSGNRNTGELFF. Written as DNA, the CDR3 is TGCGCCAGCAGCGGGAATAGGAACACCGGGGAGCTGTTTTTT.

J is TRBJ1-4 and V is TRBV5-1, with 7 bases identical to TRBD1. Germline V CDR1 and CDR2: SGHRS, YFSETQ. Unmatched junction bases numbered 14, after V lost 9 bases and J lost 0 bases. The CDR3 is 17 amino acids. Here the CDR3 DNA reads TGCGCCATCCGACCGGGACAGACTTTAACAACTAATGAAAAACTGTTTTTT. It translates to CAIRPGQTLTTNEKLFF.

The table lists this clonotype with a few counts. The J gene is TRBJ2-1, the V gene TRBV6-5; D not resolved. The germline V and J ends were trimmed by 2 bases and 12 bases, with 17 bases remaining between them. The CDR3 consists of 14 residues. CDR1 is MNHEY and CDR2 is SVGAGI in the germline V gene. This chain's CDR3 is CASSYAADRLTQFF. CDR3 sequence (DNA): TGTGCCAGCAGTTACGCAGCCGACCGGCTGACGCAGTTCTTC.

This clonotype was recorded many times. The CDR3 is CASRALAGGPTEQFF. The CDR3 nucleotides read TGTGCCAGCAGAGCACTAGCGGGGGGTCCTACCGAGCAGTTCTTC. The rearrangement joins TRBV6-4 to TRBJ2-1; TRBD2 agrees at 12 bases. With V trimmed by 6 bases and J by 10 bases, 10 bases remained unmatched. The CDR3 spans 15 residues. CDR1 and CDR2 (germline): MRHNA, SNTAGT.

This clonotype has at least ten counts. The chain carries TRBV18 and TRBJ2-5, with 9 bases lining up with TRBD1. Germline V gene lookup returns CDR1 KGHSH and CDR2 LQKENI. V was pared by 2 bases and J by 4 bases, with 2 bases of the junction left unmatched. The CDR3 contains 14 residues. CDR3: CASSPGTGTETQYF. The CDR3 DNA is TGTGCCAGCTCACCAGGGACAGGGACAGAGACCCAGTACTTC.

This CDR3 reads CASAGRSTDTQYF. The CDR3 DNA follows: TGTGCCTCCGCGGGGCGCAGCACAGATACGCAGTATTTT. The rearrangement joins TRBV7-3 to TRBJ2-3; D might be TRBD2 (6 bases). The CDR3 is made up of 13 amino acids. Germline CDR1 SGHTA, CDR2 FQGTGA. Trimming shortened V by 11 bases and J by 0 bases, and 12 bases separated the two germline ends.

Concerning this clonotype: The junction and the germline gene differ at one end; a read error may be behind it. J is TRBJ1-4 and V is TRBV9; the match to TRBD1 covers 9 bases. The CDR3 length is 14 residues. Germline loops: CDR1 SGDLS, CDR2 YYNGEE. The CDR3 DNA reads as TGTGCCAGCAGCCTGGGACAGGGAGGGGAAAAACGGTTTTTT. It translates to CASSLGQGGEKRFF. Using reference TRBV9 and TRBJ1-4 for the parts outside the CDR3, the full variable domain is DSGVTQTPKHLITATGQRVTLRCSPRSGDLSVYWYQQSLDQGLQFLIQYYNGEERAKGNILERFSAQQFPDLHSELNLSSLELGDSALYFCASSLGQGGEKRFFGSGTQLSVL.

The V gene is TRBV10-1, the J gene TRBJ2-3, with D perhaps given as TRBD1 or TRBD2 (6 bases each). Between the trimmed V and J ends, which lost 3 bases and 6 bases, there was a span of 22 bases. Per germline, CDR1 WNHNN and CDR2 SYGVQD (reference sequence). CDR3 length: 17 amino acids. The CDR3 DNA reads TGCGCCAGCAGTGATTTTGGGGGGCTGAACACTTTGGATACGCAGTATTTT. It is translated as CASSDFGGLNTLDTQYF.

The J gene is TRBJ2-1, the V gene TRBV7-6; 8 nucleotides line up with TRBD2. V lost 5 bases and J lost 0; bases outside the gene matches: 12. The germline gives CDR1 SGHVS, CDR2 FNYEAQ. There are 18 residues in the CDR3. CDR3 protein: CASSQLGAGGASYNEQFF. CDR3 sequence (DNA): TGTGCCAGCAGCCAGCTCGGGGCCGGGGGGGCCTCCTACAATGAGCAGTTCTTC.

The chain recombines TRBV9 with TRBJ2-1; 10 bases agree with TRBD2. V trimming: 1 base; J trimming: 7 bases; junction bases outside the gene matches: 5. Germline V gives CDR1 SGDLS, CDR2 YYNGEE. The CDR3 runs 15 residues. The chain's CDR3 is CASSVWTSGVNEQFF. CDR3 sequence (DNA): TGTGCCAGCAGCGTATGGACTAGCGGAGTTAATGAGCAGTTCTTC.

This clonotype was counted only a few times. The chain combines TRBV6-6 with TRBJ1-2, with 7 bases identical to TRBD1. V gave up 7 bases and J gave up 3 bases; unmatched junction bases: 8. The V gene's germline CDR1 is MNHNY and CDR2 SVGAGI (reference sequence). The CDR3 length is 14 residues. This chain's CDR3 is CASIPGGTDYGYTF. The CDR3 DNA reads TGTGCCAGCATTCCGGGCGGGACAGACTATGGCTACACCTTC.

The chain links TRBV4-1 to TRBJ2-1; possibly TRBD1 for D (7 bases). This CDR3 is 16 amino acids long. Germline V gene sequence: CDR1 MGHRA, CDR2 YSYEKL. Trimming pared 1 base from V and 4 bases from J, leaving 14 bases between. The CDR3 nucleotides are TGCGCCAGCAGCCAAGTAGGCAGGGGGGCTTACAATGAGCAGTTCTTC. This sequence encodes CASSQVGRGAYNEQFF.

This chain connects TRBV28 to TRBJ2-3; weak D call: TRBD1 (5 bases). Per germline, CDR1 MDHEN and CDR2 SYDVKM. The CDR3 sequence is 13 residues long. V lost 7 bases, J lost 6 bases, and 14 bases lay in between. For the CDR3, the DNA is TGTGCCAGCACCGGACCCCAGGGTGATACGCAGTATTTT. Its translation: CASTGPQGDTQYF.

This chain joins TRBV7-2 and TRBJ1-5; D might be TRBD1 (5 bases). Germline CDR1 SGHTA, CDR2 FQGNSA. The CDR3 loop spans 14 amino acids. Trimming took off 4 bases at V and 0 bases at J, with 7 bases between the two ends. The CDR3, as DNA: TGTGCCAGCAGCTGGGACGTTAGCAATCAGCCCCAGCATTTT. Its protein is CASSWDVSNQPQHF.

The V call is TRBV5-1, the J call TRBJ2-5; 10 positions agree with TRBD1. The V gene's germline CDR1 is SGHRS and CDR2 YFSETQ. The CDR3 covers 18 residues. With 4 bases clipped from V and 0 bases from J, the junction kept 12 bases outside the gene matches. Here the CDR3 DNA reads TGCGCCAGCAGCCAAAACATCCCGGGACAGGGGTACCAAGAGACCCAGTACTTC. Protein: CASSQNIPGQGYQETQYF.

This clonotype was found a few times. The V gene is TRBV6-1, the J gene TRBJ2-7; D is uncertain. Trimming took off 0 bases at V and 2 bases at J, with 8 bases between the two ends. The CDR3 extends over 14 amino acids. Germline V gene lookup returns CDR1 MNHNS and CDR2 SASEGT. The CDR3 nucleotides are TGTGCCAGCAGTGAAGCTCCTCTGGCCTACGAGCAGTACTTC. As protein: CASSEAPLAYEQYF.

The table lists this clonotype with a few counts. The junction departs from the called germline gene at one end, perhaps through a read error. V is TRBV9 and J is TRBJ2-1; 7 nucleotides line up with TRBD1. CDR1 is SGDLS and CDR2 is YYNGEE in the germline V gene. The CDR3 is made up of 15 amino acids. The DNA of the CDR3 is TGTGCCAGCAGAGCCCCCGGGACAGAGGACAATGGGCAGTTCTTC. Residues: CASRAPGTEDNGQFF.

This clonotype has a single count. The chain links TRBV20-1 to TRBJ1-2, with 8 positions matching TRBD1. Germline assignment: CDR1 DFQATT and CDR2 SNEGSKA (reference sequence). With V trimmed by 5 bases and J by 4 bases, 9 bases remained unmatched. The CDR3 totals 14 residues. The CDR3 DNA is TGCAGTGCTCCCCCCCAGGGGGCCTCCTATGGCTACACCTTC. Translation gives CSAPPQGASYGYTF.

This clonotype was counted between two and nine times. This chain joins TRBV6-2 or TRBV6-3 and TRBJ2-4; TRBD2 might be the D (6 bases). Per the germline V gene, CDR1 is MNHEY and CDR2 is SVGEGT. The V end lost 7 bases, the J end lost 7 bases, and 17 bases lay between the germline ends. The CDR3 consists of 14 residues. CDR3 DNA: TGTGCCAGCACCTACGGCGGAGGGATGAACATTCAGTACTTC. This gives the protein CASTYGGGMNIQYF.

This clonotype was detected ten times or more. V and J are TRBV14 and TRBJ2-7, with unresolved D. The V gene lost 2 bases and the J gene lost 3 bases, with 8 bases spanning the gap. This CDR3 is 13 amino acids long. Germline lookup yields CDR1 SGHDN and CDR2 FVKESK. The CDR3 DNA is TGTGCCAGCAGCCAACAGTCAGTCTACGAGCAGTACTTC. This encodes CASSQQSVYEQYF.